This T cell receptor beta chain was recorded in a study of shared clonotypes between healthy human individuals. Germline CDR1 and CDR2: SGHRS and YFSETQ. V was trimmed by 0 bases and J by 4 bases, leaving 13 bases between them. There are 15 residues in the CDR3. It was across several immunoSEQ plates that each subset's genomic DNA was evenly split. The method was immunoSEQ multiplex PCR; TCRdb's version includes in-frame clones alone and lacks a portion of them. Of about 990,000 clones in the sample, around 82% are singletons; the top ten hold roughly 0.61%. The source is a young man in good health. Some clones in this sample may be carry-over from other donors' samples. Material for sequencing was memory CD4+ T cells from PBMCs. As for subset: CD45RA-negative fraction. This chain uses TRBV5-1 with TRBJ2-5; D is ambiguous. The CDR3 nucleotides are TGCGCCAGCAGCTTGGCTGTTGGAGTGGGAGAGACCCAGTACTTC. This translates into CASSLAVGVGETQYF.